The present T cell receptor (beta chain) was sequenced within a study of T cell responses to AZD1222 COVID-19 vaccine. Overall study findings and caveats: Among the donors, most were white British and more were female, and clonal diversity was possibly underestimated.

With respect to this clone: Its specificity is not known.

Germline V gene lookup returns CDR1 MNHEY and CDR2 SVGAGI. V lost 4 bases, J lost 10 bases, and 8 bases lay in between. The CDR3 is 11 amino acids. Profiled with immunoSEQ multiplex PCR; TCRdb holds only in-frame clones, not every one. The sample lists over 150,000 clones; 88% were seen once. This sequence joins TRBV6-5 and TRBJ2-1; D ambiguous. This TCR was recovered from an adult in good health. The starting material was peripheral blood, obtained on day 0 of AZD1222 vaccination. CDR3 sequence (DNA): TGTGCCAGCAGTTCAACTAACGAGCAGTTCTTC. Translating gives CASSSTNEQFF.